The 10 T cell receptor beta chains below come from one sample, sequenced in a study of early T cells in non-severe SARS-CoV-2 infection. Each CDR3 protein is one row after TCRdb ran MiXCR on the 5' RACE reads. The top ten hold around 2% of the sample, which has about 94,000 distinct CDR3 sequences, around 13% seen once. The sample consisted of whole blood. Source of these receptors: an adult who was a healthcare worker with PCR-confirmed SARS-CoV-2 infection or an uninfected control (not recorded which).

This clonotype was recorded many times. The rearrangement links TRBV6-1 to TRBJ2-1; 7 positions agree with TRBD1. V lost 5 bases and J lost 1; bases outside the gene matches: 14. Germline assignment: CDR1 MNHNS and CDR2 SASEGT. The CDR3 spans 18 residues. CDR3 protein: CASSPEPFDRVSYNEQFF. For the CDR3, the DNA is TGTGCCAGCAGTCCTGAACCTTTCGACAGGGTGTCCTACAATGAGCAGTTCTTC.

This clonotype was detected a few times. The chain joins TRBV28 to TRBJ1-1; D call uncertain. V gave up 3 bases and J gave up 4 bases, with 15 bases separating them. The CDR3 has 15 residues. Germline CDR1 MDHEN, CDR2 SYDVKM. CDR3 region: CASSFPGVWSTEAFF. DNA of the CDR3: TGTGCCAGCAGTTTTCCCGGAGTTTGGAGCACTGAAGCTTTCTTT.

The chain has TRBV3-1 and TRBJ1-4, with 8 bases matching TRBD1. The V and J ends lost 1 base and 8 bases, in that order; junction bases with no gene match: 6. Germline V gene data show CDR1 as LGHDT and CDR2 as YNNKEL (reference sequence). This CDR3 spans 15 amino acids. DNA for the CDR3: TGTGCCAGCAGCCAAGCCGGGACAGGAGACGAAAAACTGTTTTTT. Translation gives CASSQAGTGDEKLFF.

The V call is TRBV18, the J call TRBJ2-3, with TRBD2 matching 12 bases. J gave up 2 bases and V 3 bases, and 3 bases lay outside the gene matches. Germline V gives CDR1 KGHSH, CDR2 LQKENI. The CDR3 totals 16 residues. The CDR3 sequence is CASSPRLAGDTDTQYF. The CDR3, as DNA: TGTGCCAGCTCACCCCGACTAGCGGGAGACACAGATACGCAGTATTTT.

This clonotype showed up just a few times. The rearrangement links TRBV29-1 to TRBJ1-3; no clear D. CDR3 size: 16 residues. In germline, CDR1 is SQVTM, CDR2 ANQGSEA. V was trimmed by 0 bases and J by 0 bases, leaving 12 bases between them. CDR3: CSVEDLSYGSGNTIYF. In nucleotides, the CDR3 is TGCAGCGTTGAAGATCTATCCTACGGCTCTGGAAACACCATATATTTT.

This clonotype occurred a few times. This rearrangement joins TRBV18 to TRBJ2-3; TRBD2 is a possible D gene (7 bases). The germline V and J ends were trimmed by 0 bases and 4 bases, with 14 bases remaining between them. CDR1 and CDR2 (germline): KGHSH, LQKENI. The CDR3 sequence is 16 residues long. The CDR3 spells CASSPPGGAGADTQYF. The CDR3 nucleotides are TGTGCCAGCTCACCACCGGGGGGGGCCGGCGCAGATACGCAGTATTTT.

Many counts were recorded for this clonotype. V gene TRBV6-4 combines with J gene TRBJ1-1; D not certain. The germline V and J ends were trimmed by 7 bases and 6 bases, with 12 bases remaining between them. From germline, CDR1 is MRHNA and CDR2 SNTAGT. This CDR3 has 12 amino acids. This chain's CDR3 is CASNAGYSEAFF. CDR3 coding DNA: TGTGCCAGCAACGCAGGCTACTCTGAAGCTTTCTTT.

At least ten counts were recorded for this clonotype. The rearrangement uses TRBV11-2 and TRBJ2-7; D may match TRBD1 or TRBD2 (5 bases each). From germline, CDR1 is SGHAT and CDR2 FQNNGV. Trimming removed 0 bases at V and 4 bases at J, with 13 bases between. There are 15 residues in the CDR3. CDR3 in DNA: TGTGCCAGCAGCTTAGATCGGGGCGAGATTTACGAGCAGTACTTC. Its protein product is CASSLDRGEIYEQYF.

This clonotype was counted at least ten times. The CDR3 DNA reads TGCGCCAGCAGTTCAACCCAGGGGGGCTTCGATGAGCAGTTCTTC. Its translation is CASSSTQGGFDEQFF. The rearrangement uses TRBV23-1 and TRBJ2-1; perhaps TRBD1 as D (7 bases). TRBV23-1 is designated an ORF whose function remains uncertain. This CDR3 comprises 15 residues. Trimming pared 5 bases from V and 8 bases from J, leaving 19 bases between.

The sample holds a few counts of this clonotype. The V gene is TRBV18, the J gene TRBJ1-5; a weak D match, TRBD1 (6 bases). The CDR3 totals 13 residues. CDR1 and CDR2 (germline): KGHSH, LQKENI. V shed 3 bases and J shed 8 bases, with 11 bases lying between them. CDR3 DNA: TGTGCCAGCTCACCGGAACAGGGCAAGCCCCAGCATTTT. Translating it yields CASSPEQGKPQHF.